Each of the 3 T cell receptor beta chains below was sequenced from the same sample in a study of human T cells and chemical hapten exposure. Time point noted: pre-sensitization, week 0. Treatment reported: therapeutic diphenylcyclopropenone sensitization with weekly scalp DPC. TCRdb independently ran MiXCR on the RACE reads; one entry per CDR3 protein. The data contain about 290,000 distinct CDR3 sequences, roughly 7.7% of them seen just once; the ten biggest clones take up about 1.1%. The material sequenced was whole blood, taken in connection with sensitization to the hapten diphenylcyclopropenone (DPC). The receptors were gathered from a man aged 18 to 30 with alopecia areata. Some clones in this sample may be carry-over from other donors' samples.

This clonotype showed up many times. The rearrangement joins TRBV5-1 to TRBJ2-2; perhaps TRBD1 as D (5 bases). The CDR3 runs 16 residues. V was pared by 3 bases and J by 4 bases, with 16 bases between. The V gene's germline CDR1 is SGHRS and CDR2 YFSETQ. CDR3 DNA sequence: TGCGCCAGCAGCTCCAGGGAACCAACGAGCACCGGGGAGCTGTTTTTT. Amino acids: CASSSREPTSTGELFF. The full variable domain, rest sourced from reference TRBV5-1 and TRBJ2-2, is KAGVTQTPRYLIKTRGQQVTLSCSPISGHRSVSWYQQTPGQGLQFLFEYFSETQRNKGNFPGRFSGRQFSNSRSEMNVSTLELGDSALYLCASSSREPTSTGELFFGEGSRLTVL.

There are a few counts of this clonotype. The gene calls are TRBV5-1 and TRBJ2-1, with D possibly called TRBD1 or TRBD2 (5 bases each). The CDR3 is 14 amino acids. Germline V CDR1 and CDR2: SGHRS, YFSETQ. Trimming took 0 bases from V and 6 from J, leaving 10 bases between them. The CDR3 is CASSLVVGTNEQFF. DNA of the CDR3: TGCGCCAGCAGCTTGGTGGTAGGGACCAATGAGCAGTTCTTC.

The J gene is TRBJ1-5, the V gene TRBV27; D might be TRBD1 (6 bases). Germline values: CDR1 MNHEY, CDR2 SMNVEV (reference sequence). Deletions cut 8 bases from V and 0 bases from J, with 17 bases between. This CDR3 spans 16 amino acids. The DNA of the CDR3 is TGTGCCAGCGAAACAGGGAATCCATATAGCAATCAGCCCCAGCATTTT. It encodes CASETGNPYSNQPQHF.